These T cell receptor beta chains were read from a single sample in a study of shared clonotypes between healthy human individuals. Clones were sequenced by immunoSEQ multiplex PCR, and TCRdb holds only the in-frame ones, with some missing. The data show some 2,100,000 clones, with approximately 94% seen just once and around 0.13% held by the top ten. The sample comprised naive CD4+ T cells sorted from blood. All receptors come from a man younger than 35 in good health. Both conserved end residues are part of each CDR3. The D gene is left open where the match is weak. Where a row states a size, it is once, few, many or the class of an expanded clone; other rows omit it.

TRBV6-6,TRBJ2-1,-,-,CASGRRDEQFF,TGTGCCAGCGGGAGGAGGGATGAGCAGTTCTTC
TRBV7-9,TRBJ2-3,-,-,CASSFRGGETDTQYF,TGTGCCAGCAGCTTTCGGGGAGGTGAAACAGATACGCAGTATTTT
TRBV20-1,TRBJ2-7,-,-,CSAGAGQAQYF,TGCAGTGCTGGGGCGGGGCAAGCGCAGTACTTC
TRBV7-7,TRBJ2-5,-,-,CASSFPGWSRAGGETQYF,TGTGCTAGCAGCTTTCCAGGGTGGTCCCGGGCGGGCGGGGAGACCCAGTACTTC
TRBV7-2,TRBJ1-2,-,-,CASSWGEGIGGYTF,TGTGCCAGCAGCTGGGGCGAGGGTATAGGCGGCTACACCTTC
TRBV7-2,TRBJ2-7,TRBD2,-,CASSRLAGDRYEQYF,TGTGCCAGCAGCCGACTAGCGGGAGACAGGTACGAGCAGTACTTC
TRBV10-3,TRBJ2-7,-,-,CAISDSYEQYF,TGTGCCATCAGCGACAGTTACGAGCAGTACTTC
TRBV9,TRBJ2-5,-,-,CASSKRGIQEGVETQYF,TGTGCCAGCAGCAAGAGGGGGATACAGGAAGGTGTAGAGACCCAGTACTTC
TRBV21-1,TRBJ2-3,-,-,CASSKDPGGGTDTQYF,TGTGCCAGCAGCAAAGATCCAGGGGGCGGCACAGATACGCAGTATTTT
TRBV10-2,TRBJ1-1,-,-,CATQGIANTEAFF,TGCGCCACCCAGGGAATAGCGAACACTGAAGCTTTCTTT
TRBV11-1,TRBJ1-1,-,-,CASGDTTEAFF,TGTGCCAGCGGGGACACCACTGAAGCTTTCTTT
TRBV14,TRBJ2-1,-,-,CASSQGPSFLFF,TGTGCCAGCAGCCAAGGTCCTAGCTTTCTGTTCTTC
TRBV6-5,TRBJ2-3,-,-,CASSSNRVWSDTQYF,TGTGCCAGCAGTTCCAACCGGGTCTGGTCAGATACGCAGTATTTT
TRBV7-2,TRBJ2-1,TRBD1,-,CASERGPYNEQFF,TGTGCCAGCGAAAGGGGGCCTTACAATGAGCAGTTCTTC
TRBV20-1,TRBJ2-5,-,-,CSAIYRETQYF,TGCAGTGCTATCTACCGGGAGACCCAGTACTTC
TRBV5-1,TRBJ1-4,-,-,CASSLSTPTNEKLFF,TGCGCCAGCAGCCTGTCCACTCCAACTAATGAAAAACTGTTTTTT
TRBV2,TRBJ2-5,-,-,CASSEGSRRETQYF,TGTGCCAGCAGTGAAGGGTCGCGCAGAGAGACCCAGTACTTC
TRBV5-1,TRBJ2-3,-,-,CASSLPSISDTQYF,TGCGCCAGCAGCTTGCCCTCTATCTCGGATACGCAGTATTTT
TRBV6-5,TRBJ1-2,TRBD1,-,CATRDRGRLNYGYTF,TGTGCCACCAGGGACAGGGGGCGATTGAACTATGGCTACACCTTC
TRBV6-5,TRBJ2-7,TRBD1,few,CASSYGQGGYEQYF,TGTGCCAGCAGTTACGGACAGGGGGGGTACGAGCAGTACTTC
TRBV7-2,TRBJ2-7,TRBD2,-,CASSPRSAGGDEQYF,TGTGCCAGCAGCCCTAGAAGTGCGGGAGGGGACGAGCAGTACTTC
TRBV10-3,TRBJ2-2,-,-,CAISDSLVRGGNTGELFF,TGTGCCATCAGTGACTCCCTCGTTCGGGGCGGAAACACCGGGGAGCTGTTTTTT
TRBV28,TRBJ1-2,TRBD1,-,CASSLMTGLNYGYTF,TGTGCCAGCAGTTTAATGACAGGGTTGAACTATGGCTACACCTTC
TRBV6-5,TRBJ2-5,-,once,CASSVGIFQETQYF,TGTGCCAGCAGTGTCGGGATTTTCCAAGAGACCCAGTACTTC